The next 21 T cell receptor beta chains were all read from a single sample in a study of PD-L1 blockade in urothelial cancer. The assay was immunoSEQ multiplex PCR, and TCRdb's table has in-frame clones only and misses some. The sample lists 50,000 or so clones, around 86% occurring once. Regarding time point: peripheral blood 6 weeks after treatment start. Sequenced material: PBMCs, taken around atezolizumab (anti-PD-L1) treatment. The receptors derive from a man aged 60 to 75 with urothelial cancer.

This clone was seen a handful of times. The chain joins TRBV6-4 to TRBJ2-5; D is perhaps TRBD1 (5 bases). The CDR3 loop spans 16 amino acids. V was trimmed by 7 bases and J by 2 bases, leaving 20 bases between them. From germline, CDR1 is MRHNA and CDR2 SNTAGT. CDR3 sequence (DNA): TGTGCCAGCACAAGTACTTCCCGTCAGGGACAAGAGACCCAGTACTTC. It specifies CASTSTSRQGQETQYF.

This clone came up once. This CDR3 is CASREGTAKSSYNEQFF. CDR3 nucleotides: TGTGCCAGCAGGGAAGGGACAGCGAAGAGCTCCTACAATGAGCAGTTCTTC. This chain connects TRBV27 to TRBJ2-1; TRBD1 agrees at 7 bases. Germline loops: CDR1 MNHEY, CDR2 SMNVEV (reference sequence). The ends lost 6 bases at V and 0 bases at J; junction bases unmatched: 11. The CDR3 runs 17 residues.

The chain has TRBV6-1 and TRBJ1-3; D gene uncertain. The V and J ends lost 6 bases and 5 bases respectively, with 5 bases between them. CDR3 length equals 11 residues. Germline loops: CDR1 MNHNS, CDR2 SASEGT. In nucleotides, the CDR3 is TGTGCCAGCAGCTATAGAAACACCATATATTTT. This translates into CASSYRNTIYF.

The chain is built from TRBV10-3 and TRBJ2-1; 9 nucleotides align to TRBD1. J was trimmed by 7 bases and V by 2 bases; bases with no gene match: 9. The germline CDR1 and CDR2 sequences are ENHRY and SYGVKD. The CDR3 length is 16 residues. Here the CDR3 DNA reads TGTGCCATCAGTGAGACCCCCGGGACAGGGTATAATGAGCAGTTCTTC. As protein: CAISETPGTGYNEQFF.

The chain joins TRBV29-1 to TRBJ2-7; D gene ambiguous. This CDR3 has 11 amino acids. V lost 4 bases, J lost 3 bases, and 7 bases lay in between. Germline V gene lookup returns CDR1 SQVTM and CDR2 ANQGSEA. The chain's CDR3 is CSVVFSYEQYF. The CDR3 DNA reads TGCAGCGTTGTATTCAGCTACGAGCAGTACTTC.

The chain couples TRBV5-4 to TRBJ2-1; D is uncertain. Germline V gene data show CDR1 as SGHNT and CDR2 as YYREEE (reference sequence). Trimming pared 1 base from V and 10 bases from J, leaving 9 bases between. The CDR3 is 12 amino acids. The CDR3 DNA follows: TGTGCCAGCAGCTTGTTGCTAGTAGAGCAGTTCTTC. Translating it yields CASSLLLVEQFF.

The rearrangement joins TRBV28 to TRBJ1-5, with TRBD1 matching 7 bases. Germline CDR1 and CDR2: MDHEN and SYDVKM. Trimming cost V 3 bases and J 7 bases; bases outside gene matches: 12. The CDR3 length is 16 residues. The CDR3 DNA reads TGTGCCAGCAGTTTGGTGGGGACAGTCTTACGGCAGCCCCAGCATTTT. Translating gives CASSLVGTVLRQPQHF.

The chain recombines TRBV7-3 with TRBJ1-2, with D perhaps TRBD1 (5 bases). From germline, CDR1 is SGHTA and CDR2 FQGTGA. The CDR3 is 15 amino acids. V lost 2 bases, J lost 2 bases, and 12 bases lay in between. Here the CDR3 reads CASSLGAPPNYGYTF. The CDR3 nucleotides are TGTGCCAGCAGCTTAGGGGCACCGCCCAACTATGGCTACACCTTC.

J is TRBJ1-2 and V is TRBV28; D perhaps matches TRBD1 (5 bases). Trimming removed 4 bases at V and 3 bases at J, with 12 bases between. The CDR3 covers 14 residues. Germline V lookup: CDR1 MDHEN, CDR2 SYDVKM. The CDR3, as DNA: TGTGCCAGCAGTTCCGGAGGGGCCGACTATGGCTACACCTTC. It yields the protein CASSSGGADYGYTF.

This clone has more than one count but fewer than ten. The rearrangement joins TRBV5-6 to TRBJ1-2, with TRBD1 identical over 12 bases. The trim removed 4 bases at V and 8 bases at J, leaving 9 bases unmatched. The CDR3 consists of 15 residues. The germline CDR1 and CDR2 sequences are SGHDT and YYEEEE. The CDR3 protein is CASSPLLGTGGGYTF. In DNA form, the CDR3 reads TGTGCCAGCAGCCCACTTCTCGGGACAGGGGGCGGCTACACCTTC.

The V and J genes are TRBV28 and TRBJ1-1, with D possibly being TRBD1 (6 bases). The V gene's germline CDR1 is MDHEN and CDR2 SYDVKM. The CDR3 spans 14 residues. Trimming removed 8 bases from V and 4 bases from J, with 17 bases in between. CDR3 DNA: TGTGCCAGCGAAGTGGTGGGGGCACCCACTGAAGCTTTCTTT. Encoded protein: CASEVVGAPTEAFF.

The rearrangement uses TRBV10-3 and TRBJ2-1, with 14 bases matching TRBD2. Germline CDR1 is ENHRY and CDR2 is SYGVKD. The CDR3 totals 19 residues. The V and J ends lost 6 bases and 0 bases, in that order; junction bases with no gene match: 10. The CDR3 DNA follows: TGTGCCATCAGACCCGGACTAGCGGGGGGAAAAAGCTCCTACAATGAGCAGTTCTTC. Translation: CAIRPGLAGGKSSYNEQFF.

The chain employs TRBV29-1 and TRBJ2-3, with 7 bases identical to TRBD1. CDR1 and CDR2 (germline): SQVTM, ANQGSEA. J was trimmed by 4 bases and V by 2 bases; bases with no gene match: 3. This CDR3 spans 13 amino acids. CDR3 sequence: CSVERQGADTQYF. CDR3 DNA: TGCAGCGTTGAAAGGCAGGGGGCAGATACGCAGTATTTT.

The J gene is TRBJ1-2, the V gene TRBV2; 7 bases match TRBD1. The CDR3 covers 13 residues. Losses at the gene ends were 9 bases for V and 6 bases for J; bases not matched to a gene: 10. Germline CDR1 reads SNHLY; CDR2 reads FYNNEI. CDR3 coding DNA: TGTGCCAGTGGGAATGACAGGGCTCATGGCTACACCTTC. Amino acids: CASGNDRAHGYTF.

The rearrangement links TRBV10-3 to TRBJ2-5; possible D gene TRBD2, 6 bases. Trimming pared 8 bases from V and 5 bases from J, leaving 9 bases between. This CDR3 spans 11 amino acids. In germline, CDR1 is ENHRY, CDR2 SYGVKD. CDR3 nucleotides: TGTGCCATCGGAGGAGGGGAGACCCAGTACTTC. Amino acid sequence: CAIGGGETQYF.

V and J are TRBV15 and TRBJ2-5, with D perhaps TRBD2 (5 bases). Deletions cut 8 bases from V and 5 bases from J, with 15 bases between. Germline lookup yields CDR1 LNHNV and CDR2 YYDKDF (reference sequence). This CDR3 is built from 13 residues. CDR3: CATARDSSETQYF. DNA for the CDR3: TGTGCCACCGCCCGGGATTCGTCGGAGACCCAGTACTTC.

CDR3 DNA: TGTGCCAGCAGCCCGGACCTAGGACAGGGGGCCTCGGGAAGCTACACCTTC. It is translated as CASSPDLGQGASGSYTF. V gene TRBV5-6 combines with J gene TRBJ1-2, with 11 bases matching TRBD1. The CDR3 is 17 amino acids. With 4 bases clipped from V and 9 bases from J, the junction kept 17 bases outside the gene matches. The germline V gene has CDR1 SGHDT and CDR2 YYEEEE. Filled out from reference TRBV5-6 and TRBJ1-2, the complete variable domain reads DAGVTQSPTHLIKTRGQQVTLRCSPKSGHDTVSWYQQALGQGPQFIFQYYEEEERQRGNFPDRFSGHQFPNYSSELNVNALLLGDSALYLCASSPDLGQGASGSYTFGSGTRLTVV.

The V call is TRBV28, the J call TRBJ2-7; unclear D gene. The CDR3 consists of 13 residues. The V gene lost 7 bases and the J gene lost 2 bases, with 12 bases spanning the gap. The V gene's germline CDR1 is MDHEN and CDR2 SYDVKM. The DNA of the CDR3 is TGTGCCAGCAACCCGACACCTACCTACGAGCAGTACTTC. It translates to CASNPTPTYEQYF.

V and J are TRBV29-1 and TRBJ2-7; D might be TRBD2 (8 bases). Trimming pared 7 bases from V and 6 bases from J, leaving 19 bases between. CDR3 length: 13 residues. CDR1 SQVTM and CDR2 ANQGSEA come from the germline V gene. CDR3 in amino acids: CSARGGQLGEQYF. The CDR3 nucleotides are TGCAGCGCCCGGGGGGGACAGCTGGGCGAGCAGTACTTC.

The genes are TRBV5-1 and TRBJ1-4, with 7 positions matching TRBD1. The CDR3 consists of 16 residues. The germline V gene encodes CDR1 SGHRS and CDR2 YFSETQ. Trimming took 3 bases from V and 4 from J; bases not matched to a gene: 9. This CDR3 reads CASSSSPDRVNEKLFF. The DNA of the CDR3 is TGCGCCAGCAGCTCCTCCCCTGACAGGGTTAATGAAAAACTGTTTTTT.

In nucleotides, the CDR3 is TGTGCCTGGACTCAGGGGGCAGGTGGAAACACCATATATTTT. This codes for CAWTQGAGGNTIYF. The V gene is TRBV30, the J gene TRBJ1-3; 8 bases are a match to TRBD1. V dropped 4 bases and J dropped 3; count of bases not matched to a gene: 5. Per germline, CDR1 GTSNPN and CDR2 SVGIG (reference sequence). This CDR3 has 14 residues.